Below are 22 T cell receptor beta chains sequenced from a single sample in a study of blood T cells in healthy people across ages. The authors ran a second PCR of about 7 to 11 cycles using a sample-barcoded 5' primer and a J-beta primer mix. In TCRdb, the 5' RACE reads were re-called with MiXCR into one record per CDR3 protein. This sample has fewer than 900,000 distinct CDR3 sequences; about 42% occur once, and the top ten carry 20% to 25%. Sequenced: blood. These receptors all come from an older woman in good health.

V gene TRBV6-1 combines with J gene TRBJ2-2; D unclear. CDR3 length: 14 residues. Between the trimmed V and J ends, which lost 7 bases and 2 bases, there was a span of 11 bases. Per germline, CDR1 MNHNS and CDR2 SASEGT. The CDR3 sequence: CASTDSYNTGELFF. The CDR3 coding sequence is TGTGCCAGCACCGATAGCTATAACACCGGGGAGCTGTTTTTT.

This clonotype was seen more than once but under ten times. The J gene is TRBJ2-7, the V gene TRBV6-2 or TRBV6-3, with 9 bases matching TRBD1. Germline V CDR1 and CDR2: MNHEY, SVGEGT. The CDR3 is 15 amino acids. With 2 bases clipped from V and 5 bases from J, the junction kept 7 bases outside the gene matches. CDR3 protein: CASSYPGGQGNEQYF. Written as DNA, the CDR3 is TGTGCCAGCAGTTACCCAGGCGGACAGGGGAACGAGCAGTACTTC.

The chain is built from TRBV21-1 and TRBJ1-1; no DNA check was done on the table's D call, TRBD1. TRBV21-1 is a pseudogene. The CDR3 runs to 13 residues. CDR3 sequence (DNA): TGTGCCAGCAGCTCGGCTCCCCCACATGTCGCTTTCTTT. Residues: CASSSAPPHVAFF.

This clonotype was seen more than once but under ten times. This chain joins TRBV2 and TRBJ2-7; D not certain. The germline V gene has CDR1 SNHLY and CDR2 FYNNEI. This CDR3 has 14 amino acids. Trimming left V 2 bases short and J 2 bases short, with 10 bases between. CDR3: CASSEFAETYEQYF. CDR3 nucleotide sequence: TGTGCCAGCAGTGAATTCGCCGAGACCTACGAGCAGTACTTC.

This chain uses TRBV6-1 with TRBJ2-5; D might be TRBD2 (7 bases). The V and J ends lost 8 bases and 11 bases respectively, with 27 bases between them. Germline V lookup: CDR1 MNHNS, CDR2 SASEGT. This CDR3 region has 15 residues. CDR3 DNA: TGTGCCAGCCGCTTCCGGGGGGCTATCGGCGATGAGCAGTACTTC. Protein sequence: CASRFRGAIGDEQYF.

The chain links TRBV5-1 to TRBJ2-5; the D is unclear. V gave up 6 bases and J gave up 5 bases, with 11 bases separating them. The CDR3 is made up of 12 amino acids. Germline V gene sequence: CDR1 SGHRS, CDR2 YFSETQ. The DNA for the CDR3 is TGCGCCAGCACGCTAGAATCGGAGACCCAGTACTTC. Amino acids: CASTLESETQYF. The full variable domain, with the rest looked up from reference TRBV5-1 and TRBJ2-5, is KAGVTQTPRYLIKTRGQQVTLSCSPISGHRSVSWYQQTPGQGLQFLFEYFSETQRNKGNFPGRFSGRQFSNSRSEMNVSTLELGDSALYLCASTLESETQYFGPGTRLLVL.

J is TRBJ1-5 and V is TRBV20-1; TRBD1 agrees at 10 bases. Losses at the gene ends were 4 bases for V and 4 bases for J; bases not matched to a gene: 4. The CDR3 totals 14 residues. Germline values: CDR1 DFQATT, CDR2 SNEGSKA (reference sequence). In DNA, the CDR3 is TGCAGTGCTATAGGGGACAGGGGAAATCAGCCCCAGCATTTT. As protein: CSAIGDRGNQPQHF.

This clonotype was observed a handful of times. J is TRBJ2-5 and V is TRBV5-1; the D gene is possibly TRBD1 (5 bases). The germline CDR1 and CDR2 sequences are SGHRS and YFSETQ. This CDR3 comprises 14 residues. Trimming removed 0 bases from V and 3 bases from J, with 9 bases in between. In DNA form, the CDR3 reads TGCGCCAGCAGCTTGGCCGCACAGGAAGAGACCCAGTACTTC. Amino acid sequence: CASSLAAQEETQYF.

The CDR3 protein is CASSSPTSGGYEQYF. The CDR3 DNA reads as TGTGCCAGCAGCTCACCGACTAGCGGGGGGTACGAGCAGTACTTC. V and J are TRBV11-2 and TRBJ2-7; TRBD2 aligns across 13 bases. The V segment lost 4 bases and the J segment 4 bases; nucleotides outside the gene matches: 4. Germline-derived CDR1 and CDR2 are SGHAT and FQNNGV. This CDR3 contains 15 residues.

The chain is built from TRBV9 and TRBJ2-3; D tentatively reads TRBD1 or TRBD2 (6 bases each). Germline CDR1 reads SGDLS; CDR2 reads YYNGEE. V lost 4 bases and J 2 bases, leaving 17 bases between the germline ends. The CDR3 loop spans 16 amino acids. The CDR3 DNA sequence: TGTGCCAGCAGCAGGGGGGCCCTCACTGACACAGATACGCAGTATTTT. It specifies CASSRGALTDTDTQYF.

The CDR3 sequence is CASSLSAIEQYF. The CDR3 DNA reads as TGTGCCAGCAGCTTATCAGCGATCGAGCAGTACTTC. This chain joins TRBV7-9 and TRBJ2-4; D is undetermined. The last part of the DNA fits TRBJ2-7 better; the J call may be wrong. Germline V gene sequence: CDR1 SEHNR, CDR2 FQNEAQ (reference sequence). The CDR3 has 12 amino acids.

This clonotype was recorded at least ten times. This chain links TRBV25-1 with TRBJ2-1, with 8 bases aligning to TRBD1. The V gene end was trimmed by 9 bases and the J gene end by 7 bases; junction bases not matched to a gene: 14. The CDR3 consists of 15 residues. Germline V gene sequence: CDR1 MGHDK, CDR2 SYGVNS. The CDR3 region has the DNA TGTGCCAGTCGCGAAGCCGGACAGGGATGGAATGAGCAGTTCTTC. Amino acid sequence: CASREAGQGWNEQFF. Drawing the rest from reference TRBV25-1 and TRBJ2-1, the complete variable domain is EADIYQTPRYLVIGTGKKITLECSQTMGHDKMYWYQQDPGMELHLIHYSYGVNSTEKGDLSSESTVSRIRTEHFPLTLESARPSHTSQYLCASREAGQGWNEQFFGPGTRLTVL.

This clonotype was seen a few times. The genes are TRBV21-1 and TRBJ2-7; TRBD1, the D gene given by the table, was not confirmed from the DNA. TRBV21-1 is flagged as a pseudogene. CDR3 length: 14 amino acids. The CDR3 reads CASSNGLTAYEQYF. The CDR3 DNA sequence: TGTGCCAGCAGCAACGGACTGACAGCCTACGAGCAGTACTTC.

The genes are TRBV27 and TRBJ2-1, with D unclear. The CDR3 totals 12 residues. Trimming pared 2 bases from V and 9 bases from J, leaving 8 bases between. Germline CDR1 is MNHEY and CDR2 is SMNVEV (reference sequence). The DNA for the CDR3 is TGTGCCAGCAGTTTACATCCGGGTGAGCAGTTCTTC. As protein: CASSLHPGEQFF.

The J gene is TRBJ2-1, the V gene TRBV18, with TRBD2 matching over 13 bases. The V gene end was trimmed by 5 bases and the J gene end by 10 bases; junction bases not matched to a gene: 11. This CDR3 has 16 residues. Germline loops: CDR1 KGHSH, CDR2 LQKENI. In DNA, the CDR3 is TGTGCCAGCTCATCGCTCGGACTAGCGGGAGAACGCGAGCAGTTCTTC. This codes for CASSSLGLAGEREQFF.

This clonotype came up a few times. CDR3 protein: CASSVVEGSYNEQFF. CDR3 DNA: TGTGCCAGCAGCGTAGTGGAGGGGTCGTACAATGAGCAGTTCTTC. The chain has TRBV9 and TRBJ2-1, with TRBD2 as a possible D gene (6 bases). V lost 0 bases and J 4 bases, leaving 11 bases between the germline ends. Germline loops: CDR1 SGDLS, CDR2 YYNGEE. The CDR3 covers 15 residues.

This chain joins TRBV7-2 and TRBJ1-5, with D uncertain. V lost 7 bases and J 8 bases, leaving 18 bases between the germline ends. The CDR3 loop spans 14 amino acids. Germline values: CDR1 SGHTA, CDR2 FQGNSA. CDR3 protein: CASTMSGWNEPQHF. CDR3 nucleotide sequence: TGTGCCAGCACCATGTCCGGGTGGAACGAGCCCCAGCATTTT.

In the case of this clonotype: The CDR3 does not end in the conserved phenylalanine or tryptophan, so this is likely a read error. The chain is built from TRBV11-3 and TRBJ2-1; 8 bases agree with TRBD1. The germline V gene encodes CDR1 SGHNT and CDR2 YENEEA. The CDR3 extends over 15 amino acids. J was trimmed by 3 bases and V by 1 base; bases with no gene match: 2. CDR3 sequence reads: CASSLGGQVYNEQFY. Written as DNA, the CDR3 is TGTGCCAGCAGCTTAGGGGGACAGGTCTACAATGAGCAGTTCTAC.

This clonotype was seen just once. This sequence joins TRBV25-1 and TRBJ2-7, with D possibly TRBD2 on 5 matching bases. The end of the DNA fits TRBJ2-5 better, so the J call may be wrong. This CDR3 is 13 amino acids long. Germline CDR1 reads MGHDK; CDR2 reads SYGVNS. CDR3 nucleotides: TGTGCCAGCAGCCCTCGGGGTTTAGAGACCCAGTACTTC. Translated: CASSPRGLETQYF.

This clonotype was observed a few times. The J gene is TRBJ2-7, the V gene TRBV29-1; D is perhaps TRBD1 or TRBD2 (5 bases each). With 6 bases removed from V and 2 bases from J, the gap between germline ends came to 17 bases. In germline, CDR1 is SQVTM, CDR2 ANQGSEA. The CDR3 is made up of 14 amino acids. The CDR3, as DNA: TGCAGCGTGACGTTAGGGACCAGTGCCTACGAGCAGTACTTC. The encoded protein is CSVTLGTSAYEQYF.

The chain has TRBV12-3 or TRBV12-4 and TRBJ1-5; D is ambiguous. Trimming removed 5 bases from V and 0 bases from J, with 17 bases in between. The CDR3 loop spans 17 amino acids. CDR3 amino acids: CASSPLRAVNSNQPQHF. As DNA, the CDR3 is TGTGCCAGCAGTCCCTTAAGGGCAGTTAATAGCAATCAGCCCCAGCATTTT.

At least ten counts were recorded for this clonotype. The J gene is TRBJ2-2, the V gene TRBV3-1; TRBD2 matches at 9 bases. The CDR3 is 14 amino acids. Germline CDR1 and CDR2: LGHDT and YNNKEL (reference sequence). V shed 7 bases and J 4 bases; nucleotides not matched to a gene: 4. The CDR3 reads CASTPRGGTGELFF. In DNA form, the CDR3 reads TGTGCCAGCACCCCGCGGGGGGGCACCGGGGAGCTGTTTTTT. The complete variable domain, with remaining parts taken from reference TRBV3-1 and TRBJ2-2, reads DTAVSQTPKYLVTQMGNDKSIKCEQNLGHDTMYWYKQDSKKFLKIMFSYNNKELIINETVPNRFSPKSPDKAHLNLHINSLELGDSAVYFCASTPRGGTGELFFGEGSRLTVL.